Following are 25 T cell receptor beta chains from one sample sequenced in a study of sequential checkpoint blockade in melanoma. The treatment was: randomized to nivolumab then ipilimumab (arm A) or the reverse (arm B). Method: immunoSEQ multiplex PCR; TCRdb's copy keeps in-frame clones and lacks some. The sample records roughly 12,000 clones, 75% to 80% being singletons. The sample in question was CD8+ T cells sorted from blood (inferred from file names), obtained from a patient given nivolumab and ipilimumab in sequence. Receptors originate from a human donor with melanoma.

The chain employs TRBV6-1 and TRBJ2-1; 8 bases are a match to TRBD1. The CDR3 is 14 residues long. Losses at the gene ends were 8 bases for V and 9 bases for J; bases not matched to a gene: 12. Germline assignment: CDR1 MNHNS and CDR2 SASEGT. Here the CDR3 reads CASGRDRPVGEQFF. DNA for the CDR3: TGTGCCAGCGGCCGGGACAGGCCGGTTGGTGAGCAGTTCTTC.

This clone was seen a single time. V usage is TRBV4-3 and J usage is TRBJ1-3, with no clear D. Trimming took 0 bases from V and 0 from J, leaving 12 bases between them. The CDR3 loop spans 17 amino acids. The germline gives CDR1 LGHNA, CDR2 YSLEER. The CDR3, as DNA: TGCGCCAGCAGCCAAGATACGAACAGCCGCTCTGGAAACACCATATATTTT. Amino acid sequence: CASSQDTNSRSGNTIYF.

The rearrangement joins TRBV7-2 to TRBJ2-5, with 9 bases aligning to TRBD2. The length of the CDR3 is 19 residues. The germline CDR1 and CDR2 sequences are SGHTA and FQGNSA. The trim removed 5 bases at V and 4 bases at J, leaving 20 bases unmatched. The CDR3 DNA reads as TGTGCCAGCAGCATTAGTGGGTGGGACGGGACTAGCAGAGCAGAGACCCAGTACTTC. Its translation: CASSISGWDGTSRAETQYF.

CDR3 loop: CASSSFSGRPGVEQYF. DNA of the CDR3: TGTGCCAGCAGTTCTTTTAGCGGGAGGCCCGGTGTAGAGCAGTACTTC. The chain is built from TRBV28 and TRBJ2-7, with 10 bases fitting TRBD2. The V gene end was trimmed by 4 bases and the J gene end by 7 bases; junction bases not matched to a gene: 13. This CDR3 is built from 16 residues. CDR1 MDHEN and CDR2 SYDVKM come from the germline V gene. The full variable domain, with the rest looked up from reference TRBV28 and TRBJ2-7, is DVKVTQSSRYLVKRTGEKVFLECVQDMDHENMFWYRQDPGLGLRLIYFSYDVKMKEKGDIPEGYSVSREKKERFSLILESASTNQTSMYLCASSSFSGRPGVEQYFGPGTRLTVT.

J is TRBJ2-1 and V is TRBV6-1; 15 bases are a match to TRBD2. Losses at the gene ends were 3 bases for V and 10 bases for J; bases not matched to a gene: 10. The CDR3 is 17 residues long. Germline CDR1 and CDR2: MNHNS and SASEGT. The CDR3 sequence is CASSEWGLAGGFGEQFF. CDR3 DNA sequence: TGTGCCAGCAGTGAGTGGGGACTAGCGGGAGGATTTGGAGAGCAGTTCTTC.

Only one count was recorded for this clone. This chain's CDR3 is CAISEYRRDSYEQYF. The CDR3 region has the DNA TGTGCCATCAGTGAGTATCGCAGGGACTCCTACGAGCAGTACTTC. The chain carries TRBV10-3 and TRBJ2-7; TRBD1 is a possible D gene (5 bases). CDR3 size: 15 residues. In germline, CDR1 is ENHRY, CDR2 SYGVKD. The V end lost 1 base, the J end lost 0 bases, and 10 bases lay between the germline ends.

This sequence joins TRBV15 and TRBJ1-4, with D tentatively TRBD1 (6 bases). Germline values: CDR1 LNHNV, CDR2 YYDKDF (reference sequence). The V gene lost 3 bases and the J gene lost 0 bases, with 17 bases spanning the gap. The CDR3 is 18 residues long. CDR3 DNA sequence: TGTGCCACCAGCAGCACCCTCAGGGGTGTGACAACTAATGAAAAACTGTTTTTT. Protein sequence: CATSSTLRGVTTNEKLFF.

The chain is built from TRBV28 and TRBJ1-5; weak D call: TRBD1 (5 bases). Germline V gene data show CDR1 as MDHEN and CDR2 as SYDVKM. The V gene lost 6 bases and the J gene lost 6 bases, with 9 bases spanning the gap. The CDR3 spans 12 residues. The CDR3 loop reads CASSRVVQPQHF. CDR3 nucleotide sequence: TGTGCCAGCAGCAGGGTAGTTCAGCCCCAGCATTTT.

This clone was observed a single time. The J gene is TRBJ2-7, the V gene TRBV7-2, with 13 bases aligning to TRBD2. The CDR3 is made up of 17 amino acids. Germline CDR1 and CDR2: SGHTA and FQGNSA. With 5 bases clipped from V and 3 bases from J, the junction kept 10 bases outside the gene matches. The CDR3 region is CASSGGLAGLADYEQYF. In DNA form, the CDR3 reads TGTGCCAGCAGCGGGGGACTAGCGGGGCTTGCCGACTACGAGCAGTACTTC.

The table lists this clone with a count of one. This sequence joins TRBV27 and TRBJ2-5; weak D call: TRBD2 (5 bases). The DNA end favors TRBJ2-7, so the J call may be wrong. The germline V gene encodes CDR1 MNHEY and CDR2 SMNVEV (reference sequence). The CDR3 sequence is 14 residues long. This chain's CDR3 is CASSFAGRGHEQYF. The CDR3 DNA follows: TGTGCCAGCAGTTTTGCGGGTAGAGGCCACGAGCAGTACTTC.

The chain joins TRBV19 to TRBJ2-1; 7 bases map to TRBD2. CDR1 is LNHDA, CDR2 SQIVND, per germline (reference sequence). After removal of 2 bases from V and 7 bases from J, the junction contained 5 bases not matched to a gene. This CDR3 region has 14 residues. CDR3 in DNA: TGTGCCAGTAGTATATGGCGGGAGAGGAATGAGCAGTTCTTC. Amino acids: CASSIWRERNEQFF.

The chain is built from TRBV4-2 and TRBJ1-1; D gene uncertain. The germline gives CDR1 LGHNA, CDR2 YNFKEQ. Trimming stripped 4 bases from V and 2 bases from J, with 11 bases between. The CDR3 has 14 amino acids. The CDR3 region is CASSPSGFNTEAFF. CDR3 DNA: TGTGCCAGCAGCCCCTCCGGGTTTAACACTGAAGCTTTCTTT.

The chain joins TRBV11-3 to TRBJ1-5, with 7 positions matching TRBD1. The V gene's germline CDR1 is SGHNT and CDR2 YENEEA. With V trimmed by 3 bases and J by 1 base, 12 bases remained unmatched. The length of the CDR3 is 18 residues. The CDR3 region has the DNA TGTGCCAGCAGCTTGGGCCAACGGGACAGATTAAGCAATCAGCCCCAGCATTTT. It specifies CASSLGQRDRLSNQPQHF.

The rearrangement uses TRBV5-6 and TRBJ2-7; D remains unclear. The germline V and J ends were trimmed by 0 bases and 7 bases, with 11 bases remaining between them. Germline CDR1 reads SGHDT; CDR2 reads YYEEEE. CDR3 length: 13 amino acids. The CDR3 coding sequence is TGTGCCAGCAGCTTGGGGTCGAGCGCAGAGCAGTACTTC. This sequence encodes CASSLGSSAEQYF.

The V gene is TRBV7-9, the J gene TRBJ2-2; possible D gene TRBD1, 5 bases. The CDR3 is made up of 15 amino acids. Deletions cut 2 bases from V and 3 bases from J, with 10 bases between. Germline V CDR1 and CDR2: SEHNR, FQNEAQ (reference sequence). CDR3 in DNA: TGTGCCAGCAGCTTAAAGGACACCTACACCGGGGAGCTGTTTTTT. As protein: CASSLKDTYTGELFF.

The sample holds a few counts of this clone. The CDR3 sequence: CASQQGPEKLFF. The CDR3 coding sequence is TGTGCCAGTCAACAGGGACCGGAAAAACTGTTTTTT. J is TRBJ1-4 and V is TRBV19; perhaps TRBD1 as D (6 bases). The CDR3 spans 12 residues. The V and J ends lost 8 bases and 8 bases respectively, with 12 bases between them. Germline V gene sequence: CDR1 LNHDA, CDR2 SQIVND (reference sequence).

This clone was seen a handful of times. The chain links TRBV19 to TRBJ1-2, with TRBD1 identical over 11 bases. This CDR3 spans 13 amino acids. Germline assignment: CDR1 LNHDA and CDR2 SQIVND (reference sequence). V was pared by 10 bases and J by 7 bases, with 8 bases of the junction left unmatched. The CDR3 is CAIRTGGAGGYTF. CDR3 coding DNA: TGTGCCATCCGGACAGGGGGCGCGGGTGGCTACACCTTC. The variable domain in full, completed from reference TRBV19 and TRBJ1-2, reads DGGITQSPKYLFRKEGQNVTLSCEQNLNHDAMYWYRQDPGQGLRLIYYSQIVNDFQKGDIAEGYSVSREKKESFPLTVTSAQKNPTAFYLCAIRTGGAGGYTFGSGTRLTVV.

The genes are TRBV7-2 and TRBJ2-7; no reliable D call. V lost 1 base and J 5 bases, leaving 9 bases between the germline ends. Germline values: CDR1 SGHTA, CDR2 FQGNSA. The CDR3 consists of 13 residues. The CDR3 loop reads CASSLVLSDEQYF. Here the CDR3 DNA reads TGTGCCAGCAGCTTAGTTCTAAGCGACGAGCAGTACTTC.

This clone has just one count. The rearrangement uses TRBV9 and TRBJ2-7, with 9 bases identical to TRBD2. CDR1 SGDLS and CDR2 YYNGEE come from the germline V gene. This CDR3 spans 16 amino acids. Trimming removed 4 bases from V and 6 bases from J; junction bases left unmatched: 14. The DNA for the CDR3 is TGTGCCAGCAGCCTTGGCGGGAGCGGGAGGTCCGGCGAGCAGTACTTC. Amino acids: CASSLGGSGRSGEQYF.

DNA of the CDR3: TGTGCCAGCAGTCTCACCGGGACTAGCGAGTACAATGAGCAGTTCTTC. Protein product: CASSLTGTSEYNEQFF. The chain employs TRBV6-4 and TRBJ2-1; 10 bases align to TRBD2. The germline V gene has CDR1 MRHNA and CDR2 SNTAGT. The junction had 8 bases not matched to a gene; V was cut back by 5 bases and J by 4 bases. This CDR3 spans 16 amino acids.

The V gene is TRBV9, the J gene TRBJ2-1; TRBD2 matches 10 bases. Germline CDR1 reads SGDLS; CDR2 reads YYNGEE. The trim removed 3 bases at V and 3 bases at J, leaving 3 bases unmatched. The CDR3 is made up of 15 amino acids. This CDR3 is CASSGIAGGYNEQFF. Here the CDR3 DNA reads TGTGCCAGCAGCGGTATAGCGGGAGGCTACAATGAGCAGTTCTTC.

V is TRBV27 and J is TRBJ2-3, with 7 bases that match TRBD1. This CDR3 is 15 amino acids long. After removal of 1 base from V and 6 bases from J, the junction contained 7 bases not matched to a gene. Germline V gene lookup returns CDR1 MNHEY and CDR2 SMNVEV (reference sequence). The CDR3 region has the DNA TGTGCCAGCAGTTTATTCGACAGGGCAGCGGATACGCAGTATTTT. This translates into CASSLFDRAADTQYF.

The chain employs TRBV27 and TRBJ2-1; the match to TRBD1 covers 10 bases. The V segment lost 5 bases and the J segment 4 bases; nucleotides outside the gene matches: 8. Germline V gene lookup returns CDR1 MNHEY and CDR2 SMNVEV (reference sequence). This CDR3 is 16 amino acids long. The CDR3 sequence is CASSAGQGVFYNEQFF. DNA for the CDR3: TGTGCCAGCAGTGCAGGACAGGGGGTTTTTTACAATGAGCAGTTCTTC.

The chain couples TRBV5-8 to TRBJ2-7, with 7 bases that match TRBD1. This CDR3 region has 15 residues. V shed 4 bases and J 5 bases; nucleotides not matched to a gene: 12. Germline V gene lookup returns CDR1 SGHTS and CDR2 YDEGEE. The CDR3 region has the DNA TGTGCCAGCAGCATTCAACAGGGGAGTCTGGACGAGCAGTACTTC. It specifies CASSIQQGSLDEQYF.

The V and J genes are TRBV25-1 and TRBJ2-2; 7 bases align to TRBD1. Germline-derived CDR1 and CDR2 are MGHDK and SYGVNS. CDR3 length equals 15 residues. Unmatched junction bases numbered 4, after V lost 3 bases and J lost 3 bases. CDR3 amino acids: CASSDATGDTGELFF. CDR3 nucleotide sequence: TGTGCCAGCAGTGATGCAACAGGGGACACCGGGGAGCTGTTTTTT.